One and the same sample provided the 28 T cell receptor beta chains below, sequenced in a study of blood T cell repertoires in COVID-19. The method was immunoSEQ multiplex PCR; TCRdb's version includes in-frame clones alone and lacks a portion of them. The sample records roughly 15,000 clones, roughly 76% being singletons. The sequenced sample consisted of peripheral blood. The receptors derive from a man aged 65-85 years with active or convalescent COVID-19.

The V and J genes are TRBV28 and TRBJ1-1; D is ambiguous. Germline V gene lookup returns CDR1 MDHEN and CDR2 SYDVKM. The CDR3 contains 17 residues. Trimming shortened V by 2 bases and J by 5 bases, and 21 bases separated the two germline ends. In DNA form, the CDR3 reads TGTGCCAGCAGTTTAGGTGGCAGACACACCAGTGCGACTGAAGCTTTCTTT. This encodes CASSLGGRHTSATEAFF.

This chain uses TRBV4-3 with TRBJ2-5, with 9 bases fitting TRBD2. CDR1 and CDR2 (germline): LGHNA, YSLEER. With V trimmed by 3 bases and J by 7 bases, 12 bases remained unmatched. This CDR3 has 16 amino acids. CDR3 coding DNA: TGCGCCAGCAGCCAGGCATCAGCGGGGGGAGAAGGGACCCAGTACTTC. This codes for CASSQASAGGEGTQYF.

The chain has TRBV10-1 and TRBJ2-2, with TRBD2 identical over 9 bases. CDR1 is WNHNN and CDR2 is SYGVQD in the germline V gene (reference sequence). This CDR3 is 17 amino acids long. The ends lost 4 bases at V and 1 base at J; junction bases unmatched: 7. The CDR3 region has the DNA TGCGCCAGCAGTGCGATGGCTAGCGGGAAGAACACCGGGGAGCTGTTTTTT. Protein: CASSAMASGKNTGELFF.

This clone showed up just once. The rearrangement uses TRBV9 and TRBJ2-7; D is perhaps TRBD1 (5 bases). Germline V CDR1 and CDR2: SGDLS, YYNGEE. The CDR3 is 16 amino acids. With 4 bases removed from V and 6 bases from J, the gap between germline ends came to 23 bases. CDR3 loop: CASSITSDTEGCEQYF. The CDR3 DNA reads TGTGCCAGCAGCATAACTTCGGACACGGAAGGGTGCGAGCAGTACTTC. The full variable domain, its missing parts supplied by reference TRBV9 and TRBJ2-7, is DSGVTQTPKHLITATGQRVTLRCSPRSGDLSVYWYQQSLDQGLQFLIQYYNGEERAKGNILERFSAQQFPDLHSELNLSSLELGDSALYFCASSITSDTEGCEQYFGPGTRLTVT.

This clone has a single count. The chain links TRBV9 to TRBJ1-3; 7 bases align to TRBD1. Germline V gene sequence: CDR1 SGDLS, CDR2 YYNGEE. The CDR3 spans 14 residues. With V trimmed by 3 bases and J by 2 bases, 2 bases remained unmatched. This CDR3 reads CASSDRGTGNTIYF. The CDR3 coding sequence is TGTGCCAGCAGCGACAGGGGTACTGGAAACACCATATATTTT.

This clone was seen a few times. The chain recombines TRBV29-1 with TRBJ2-2; 9 bases agree with TRBD1. The CDR3 covers 14 residues. J lost 0 bases, V lost 7 bases, and 3 bases had no gene match. Germline CDR1 is SQVTM and CDR2 is ANQGSEA. CDR3 protein: CSAGTGTNTGELFF. In nucleotides, the CDR3 is TGCAGCGCCGGGACAGGGACGAACACCGGGGAGCTGTTTTTT.

The chain uses TRBV5-1 and TRBJ2-5; D not resolved. V was pared by 0 bases and J by 4 bases, with 7 bases between. The CDR3 covers 13 residues. Germline CDR1 and CDR2: SGHRS and YFSETQ. The CDR3: CASSLGVLETQYF. CDR3 in DNA: TGCGCCAGCAGCTTGGGAGTCCTAGAGACCCAGTACTTC.

DNA of the CDR3: TGCGCCAGCAGCCCGAACACATTAAATTCCCGGGCTGGGGGACATCACAATGAGCAGTTCTTC. Translating gives CASSPNTLNSRAGGHHNEQFF. This chain uses TRBV5-1 with TRBJ2-1; TRBD1 is a possible D gene (6 bases). V was trimmed by 4 bases and J by 5 bases, leaving 34 bases between them. Germline assignment: CDR1 SGHRS and CDR2 YFSETQ. This CDR3 contains 21 residues. Filled out from reference TRBV5-1 and TRBJ2-1, the complete variable domain reads KAGVTQTPRYLIKTRGQQVTLSCSPISGHRSVSWYQQTPGQGLQFLFEYFSETQRNKGNFPGRFSGRQFSNSRSEMNVSTLELGDSALYLCASSPNTLNSRAGGHHNEQFFGPGTRLTVL.

This clone was observed a few times. The chain employs TRBV5-1 and TRBJ2-7; TRBD2 matches 8 bases. V was pared by 7 bases and J by 5 bases, with 11 bases of the junction left unmatched. This CDR3 is built from 14 residues. Germline V gene lookup returns CDR1 SGHRS and CDR2 YFSETQ. The CDR3 bases are TGCGCCAGCGTACCCGGGACTAGAAGTCACGAGCAGTACTTC. Its translation is CASVPGTRSHEQYF.

This chain links TRBV3-1 (or the pseudogene TRBV3-2) with TRBJ2-3; TRBD2 agrees at 13 bases. The CDR3 runs 20 residues. The trim removed 3 bases at V and 1 base at J, leaving 13 bases unmatched. Germline CDR1 and CDR2: LGHDT and YNNKEL (reference sequence). This chain's CDR3 is CASSQTETSGGGPGTDTQYF. DNA for the CDR3: TGTGCCAGCAGCCAGACTGAAACTAGCGGGGGGGGCCCGGGCACAGATACGCAGTATTTT.

This clone was seen once. This chain uses TRBV11-2 with TRBJ2-7, with 10 positions matching TRBD2. V lost 8 bases to trimming and J lost 1 base; unmatched junction nucleotides: 8. The CDR3 sequence is 15 residues long. Germline V gives CDR1 SGHAT, CDR2 FQNNGV. This CDR3 reads CASRSSGSASYEQYF. CDR3 DNA sequence: TGTGCCAGCCGCTCTAGCGGGAGCGCATCCTACGAGCAGTACTTC.

This clone was seen more than once but under ten times. The V gene is TRBV24-1, the J gene TRBJ2-5; D might be TRBD2 (6 bases). Per germline, CDR1 KGHDR and CDR2 SFDVKD. The CDR3 spans 15 residues. Trimming cost V 4 bases and J 5 bases, with 16 bases left between them. CDR3 protein: CATSDPGQEGETQYF. In nucleotides, the CDR3 is TGTGCCACCAGTGACCCGGGGCAGGAGGGCGAGACCCAGTACTTC.

V gene TRBV7-9 combines with J gene TRBJ2-7; 7 nucleotides line up with TRBD2. Germline lookup yields CDR1 SEHNR and CDR2 FQNEAQ (reference sequence). The CDR3 extends over 15 amino acids. V trimming: 7 bases; J trimming: 2 bases; junction bases outside the gene matches: 11. The CDR3 loop is CASTRGTGLTYEQYF. CDR3 bases: TGTGCCAGCACTCGGGGCACGGGACTAACCTACGAGCAGTACTTC.

The chain couples TRBV6-5 to TRBJ1-2; no reliable D call. Germline lookup yields CDR1 MNHEY and CDR2 SVGAGI. The CDR3 spans 15 residues. Trimming cost V 0 bases and J 4 bases, with 12 bases left between them. Written as DNA, the CDR3 is TGTGCCAGCAGTTACTCGAGAGGGCCATCCTATGGCTACACCTTC. Its protein product is CASSYSRGPSYGYTF.

This chain joins TRBV10-3 and TRBJ1-5, with D unresolved. V was pared by 8 bases and J by 1 base, with 6 bases between. The CDR3 extends over 12 amino acids. The germline CDR1 and CDR2 sequences are ENHRY and SYGVKD. The CDR3 DNA follows: TGTGCCATCGGCGGAAGCAATCAGCCCCAGCATTTT. Translating it yields CAIGGSNQPQHF.

The CDR3, as DNA: TGTCCCCGCTGCCCGGGTACTGGGGGGGCGGGGAACACTGAAGCTTTCTTT. Residues: CPRCPGTGGAGNTEAFF. The chain links TRBV6-2 or TRBV6-3 to TRBJ1-1; D might be TRBD1 (6 bases). The length of the CDR3 is 17 residues. Germline V gene data show CDR1 as MNHEY and CDR2 as SVGEGT.

This chain links TRBV27 with TRBJ2-7; 9 bases map to TRBD2. Germline V gene lookup returns CDR1 MNHEY and CDR2 SMNVEV (reference sequence). J was trimmed by 8 bases and V by 3 bases; bases with no gene match: 11. CDR3 length: 15 amino acids. Written as DNA, the CDR3 is TGTGCCAGCAGTTTTATTGGGCCGCGGGAGGGCAAGCAGTACTTC. Residues: CASSFIGPREGKQYF.

The chain is built from TRBV28 and TRBJ2-7, with 9 bases lining up with TRBD1. J was trimmed by 4 bases and V by 6 bases; bases with no gene match: 10. Germline lookup yields CDR1 MDHEN and CDR2 SYDVKM. This CDR3 is 15 amino acids long. CDR3 sequence: CASSSPGQGVYEQYF. CDR3 DNA sequence: TGTGCCAGCAGCTCCCCGGGACAGGGCGTATACGAGCAGTACTTC.

V usage is TRBV19 and J usage is TRBJ2-7, with D perhaps TRBD1 (6 bases). This CDR3 comprises 14 residues. Germline lookup yields CDR1 LNHDA and CDR2 SQIVND (reference sequence). V was trimmed by 4 bases and J by 4 bases, leaving 14 bases between them. CDR3 nucleotides: TGTGCCAGTAGTACCGATTGGACAGTTTACGAGCAGTACTTC. It codes for CASSTDWTVYEQYF. Variable domain in full (rest from reference TRBV19 and TRBJ2-7): DGGITQSPKYLFRKEGQNVTLSCEQNLNHDAMYWYRQDPGQGLRLIYYSQIVNDFQKGDIAEGYSVSREKKESFPLTVTSAQKNPTAFYLCASSTDWTVYEQYFGPGTRLTVT.

The rearrangement links TRBV7-2 to TRBJ1-1; TRBD1 aligns across 10 bases. Germline CDR1 reads SGHTA; CDR2 reads FQGNSA. V lost 5 bases to trimming and J lost 1 base; unmatched junction nucleotides: 4. The CDR3 totals 15 residues. DNA of the CDR3: TGTGCCAGCAGCCCCTGGACAGGGGGGAACACTGAAGCTTTCTTT. It is translated as CASSPWTGGNTEAFF.

V usage is TRBV28 and J usage is TRBJ2-1; 7 bases match TRBD1. The junction had 8 bases not matched to a gene; V was cut back by 7 bases and J by 2 bases. This CDR3 has 15 amino acids. The V gene's germline CDR1 is MDHEN and CDR2 SYDVKM. The CDR3 DNA is TGTGCCAGCATCATGACAGGGACCCCCTACAATGAGCAGTTCTTC. Translated, it gives CASIMTGTPYNEQFF.

The V call is TRBV5-6, the J call TRBJ1-6, with D tentatively TRBD1 (6 bases). The CDR3 has 16 residues. CDR1 is SGHDT, CDR2 YYEEEE, per germline. V was pared by 0 bases and J by 10 bases, with 17 bases between. In nucleotides, the CDR3 is TGTGCCAGCAGCTTGGTTGAGGACAGTCTAAGGTCACCCCTCCACTTT. Its translation: CASSLVEDSLRSPLHF.

In this sample, this clone turned up a few times. This rearrangement joins TRBV29-1 to TRBJ2-7; D unresolved. CDR1 is SQVTM and CDR2 is ANQGSEA in the germline V gene. V shed 4 bases and J shed 0 bases, with 13 bases lying between them. The CDR3 runs to 14 residues. As DNA, the CDR3 is TGCAGCGTTGGGAGTAGCAGATCCTCCTACGAGCAGTACTTC. This gives the protein CSVGSSRSSYEQYF.

The chain carries TRBV24-1 and TRBJ2-7; D remains unclear. Germline lookup yields CDR1 KGHDR and CDR2 SFDVKD. The germline V and J ends were trimmed by 3 bases and 0 bases, with 8 bases remaining between them. This CDR3 region has 14 residues. The CDR3 DNA reads as TGTGCCACCAGTGATCCAACCAGCTCCTACGAGCAGTACTTC. Amino acid sequence: CATSDPTSSYEQYF.

This chain joins TRBV3-1 (or the pseudogene TRBV3-2) and TRBJ1-5, with 9 bases lining up with TRBD1. Per the germline V gene, CDR1 is LGHDT and CDR2 is YNNKEL (reference sequence). With 3 bases clipped from V and 4 bases from J, the junction kept 4 bases outside the gene matches. This CDR3 has 15 amino acids. The CDR3 region has the DNA TGTGCCAGCAGCCATTCCGGGACAGGGAATCAGCCCCAGCATTTT. Protein product: CASSHSGTGNQPQHF.

The table lists this clone with a count of one. The V call is TRBV6-6, the J call TRBJ2-7, with D maybe TRBD2 (6 bases). CDR3 length: 13 amino acids. Trimming removed 7 bases from V and 5 bases from J, with 15 bases in between. Germline assignment: CDR1 MNHNY and CDR2 SVGAGI (reference sequence). CDR3 bases: TGTGCCAGCACCAACGAAGCGGGCCACGAGCAGTACTTC. Amino acids: CASTNEAGHEQYF.

This chain links TRBV11-2 with TRBJ1-2, with D perhaps TRBD1 (6 bases). The germline gives CDR1 SGHAT, CDR2 FQNNGV. Trimming cost V 1 base and J 9 bases, with 12 bases left between them. This CDR3 has 13 amino acids. The CDR3 loop reads CASSLAGAIRYTF. Here the CDR3 DNA reads TGTGCCAGCAGCTTAGCAGGGGCAATTCGCTACACCTTC.

V usage is TRBV5-8 and J usage is TRBJ1-6, with a tentative D call TRBD1 (5 bases). Germline V gives CDR1 SGHTS, CDR2 YDEGEE. V lost 4 bases and J lost 9, with 14 bases in between. The CDR3 has 14 amino acids. The CDR3, as DNA: TGTGCCAGCAGCCAATACAGGTGGGGTTCACCCCTCCACTTT. Its translation is CASSQYRWGSPLHF. Combining the CDR3 with reference TRBV5-8 and TRBJ1-6 gives the whole variable domain EAGVTQSPTHLIKTRGQQATLRCSPISGHTSVYWYQQALGLGLQFLLWYDEGEERNRGNFPPRFSGRQFPNYSSELNVNALELEDSALYLCASSQYRWGSPLHFGNGTRLTVT.